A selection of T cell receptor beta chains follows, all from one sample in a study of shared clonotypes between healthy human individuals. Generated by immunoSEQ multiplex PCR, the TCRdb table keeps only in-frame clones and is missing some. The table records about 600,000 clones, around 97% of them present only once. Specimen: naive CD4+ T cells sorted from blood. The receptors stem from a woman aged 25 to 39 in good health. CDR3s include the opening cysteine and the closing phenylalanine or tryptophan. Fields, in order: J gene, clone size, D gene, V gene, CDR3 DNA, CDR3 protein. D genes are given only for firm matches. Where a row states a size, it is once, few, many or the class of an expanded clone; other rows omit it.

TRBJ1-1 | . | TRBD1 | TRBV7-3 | TGTGCCAGCAGGCGGGACAGAGACACTGAAGCTTTCTTT | CASRRDRDTEAFF
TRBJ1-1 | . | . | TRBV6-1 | TGTGCCAGCAGTGAAACAAAACAGAACACTGAAGCTTTCTTT | CASSETKQNTEAFF
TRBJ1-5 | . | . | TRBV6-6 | TGTGCCAGCAGTTATTCAGGGGCCAGCAATCAGCCCCAGCATTTT | CASSYSGASNQPQHF
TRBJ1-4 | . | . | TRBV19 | TGTGCCAGTAGTATAGCAGGGCCAGCAAGTGAAAAACTGTTTTTT | CASSIAGPASEKLFF
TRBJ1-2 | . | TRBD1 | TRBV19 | TGTGCCAGTAAAATGACGGGGGACAGCCTTCCAGCTAACTATGGCTACACCTTC | CASKMTGDSLPANYGYTF
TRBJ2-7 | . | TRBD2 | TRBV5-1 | TGCGCCAGCAGCCCCGGTAGTAGCGGGTCAAGCTCCTACGAGCAGTACTTC | CASSPGSSGSSSYEQYF
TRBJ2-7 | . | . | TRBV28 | TGTGCCAGCAATGGACCAGGGGTCATCTACGAGCAGTACTTC | CASNGPGVIYEQYF
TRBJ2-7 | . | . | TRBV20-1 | TGCAGTGCTAGGGCGGTGGAGCAGTACTTC | CSARAVEQYF
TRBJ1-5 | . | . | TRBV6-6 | TGTGCCAGCAGCATCAACAGGGATGGTCAGCCCCAGCATTTT | CASSINRDGQPQHF
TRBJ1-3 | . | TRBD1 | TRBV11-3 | TGTGCCAGCAGCTTCCCGGGACAGGGAAGCTCTGGAAACACCATATATTTT | CASSFPGQGSSGNTIYF
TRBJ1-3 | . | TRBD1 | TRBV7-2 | TGTGCCAGCAGGTGGACAGGGGGCGGCCACGGAAACACCATATATTTT | CASRWTGGGHGNTIYF
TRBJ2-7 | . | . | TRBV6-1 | TGTGCCAGCAGTGATACAGGGTTACCCTCTGCCTACGAGCAGTACTTC | CASSDTGLPSAYEQYF
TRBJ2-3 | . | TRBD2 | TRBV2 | TGTGCCAGCAGTCTAGAGGGGACTAACACAGATACGCAGTATTTT | CASSLEGTNTDTQYF
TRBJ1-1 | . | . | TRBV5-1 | TGCGCCAGCAGCTTGGCGCCGGGGGAAGCTTTCTTT | CASSLAPGEAFF
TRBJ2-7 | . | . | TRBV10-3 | TGTGCCATCAGTGAGTCGGCAGCGGGCATATCCTACGAGCAGTACTTC | CAISESAAGISYEQYF
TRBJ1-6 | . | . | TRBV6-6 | TGTGCCACCCGTACGGACCTCAATTCCCCCCTCCACTTT | CATRTDLNSPLHF
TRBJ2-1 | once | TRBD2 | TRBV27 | TGTGCCAGCAGTTTCGGGACTAGCGGTTACAATGAGCAGTTCTTC | CASSFGTSGYNEQFF
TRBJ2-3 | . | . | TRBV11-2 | TGTGCCAGCAGCTTAGATCGGCGGGTGGGAAGTGGCACAGATACGCAGTATTTT | CASSLDRRVGSGTDTQYF
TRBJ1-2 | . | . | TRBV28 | TGTGCCAGCAGTTTGGGAGATTATGGCTACACCTTC | CASSLGDYGYTF
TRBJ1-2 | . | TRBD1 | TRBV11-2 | TGTGCCAGCAGCTTATCGGGCCAGGGACAGGGGGCGCGTTGGGGCTACACCTTC | CASSLSGQGQGARWGYTF
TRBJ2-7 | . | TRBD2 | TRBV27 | TGTGCCAGCACTAGCGGGTCCCCCTACGAGCAGTACTTC | CASTSGSPYEQYF
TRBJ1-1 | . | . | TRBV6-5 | TGTGCCAGCAGTTACAGTCAGGGCATGAACACTGAAGCTTTCTTT | CASSYSQGMNTEAFF
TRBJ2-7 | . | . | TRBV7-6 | TGTGCCAGCAGCCCCACCGGTCCGGGGGTCACCTACGAGCAGTACTTC | CASSPTGPGVTYEQYF
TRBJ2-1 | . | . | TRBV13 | TGTGCCAGCAGCCTTTTCCCGGGGTACAATGAGCAGTTCTTC | CASSLFPGYNEQFF
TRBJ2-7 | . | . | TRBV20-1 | TGCAGTGCTAGAGGTGGATACGAGCAGTACTTC | CSARGGYEQYF
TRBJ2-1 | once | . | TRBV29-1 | TGCAGCCTGTCCCGCGTCTACAATGAGCAGTTCTTC | CSLSRVYNEQFF
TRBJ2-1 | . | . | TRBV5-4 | TGTGCCAGCAGCTTAGGGCAGGGGCTCAATGAGCAGTTCTTC | CASSLGQGLNEQFF
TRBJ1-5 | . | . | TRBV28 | TGTGCCAGCAGTTTAATTTATAGCAATCAGCCCCAGCATTTT | CASSLIYSNQPQHF
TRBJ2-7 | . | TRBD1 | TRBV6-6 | TGTGCCAGCTCAGGGGACAGGGGCTACGAGCAGTACTTC | CASSGDRGYEQYF
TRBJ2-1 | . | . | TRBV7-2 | TGTGCCAGCAGTCGCCCCCCCGGGGGAAACAATGAGCAGTTCTTC | CASSRPPGGNNEQFF
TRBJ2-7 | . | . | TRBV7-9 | TGTGCCAGCAGCTCCAGCGGACCCCAACTACGAGAGCAGTACTTC | CASSSSGPQLREQYF
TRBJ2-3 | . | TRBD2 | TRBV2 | TGTGCCAGCAGCGGGAGGCCAACAGATACGCAGTATTTT | CASSGRPTDTQYF
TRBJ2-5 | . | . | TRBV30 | TGTGCCTGGAGTCCAGATTTGGCCCGGGCAATGGGGCAGTACTTC | CAWSPDLARAMGQYF
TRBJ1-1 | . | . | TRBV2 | TGTGCCAGCAGTTTCCGGGACCGTGAAGCTTTCTTT | CASSFRDREAFF
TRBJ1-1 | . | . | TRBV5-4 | TGTGCCAGCAGCTCCCCTTATTCCGGGAACACTGAAGCTTTCTTT | CASSSPYSGNTEAFF
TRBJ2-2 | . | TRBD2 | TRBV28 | TGTGCCCTCGGGAGGGAGAGCACCGGGGAGCTGTTTTTT | CALGRESTGELFF
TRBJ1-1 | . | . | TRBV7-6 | TGTGCCAGCAGCTTAGCACCGGGAAACACTGAAGCTTTCTTT | CASSLAPGNTEAFF
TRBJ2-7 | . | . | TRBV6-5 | TGTGCCAGCAGTTACCCTCCGAAGGATAACTACGAGCAGTACTTC | CASSYPPKDNYEQYF
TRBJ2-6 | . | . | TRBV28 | TGTGCCAGCGGACTACCGTCTGGGGCCAACGTCCTGACTTTC | CASGLPSGANVLTF
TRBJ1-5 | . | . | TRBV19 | TGTGCCAGTAGTATCACTTCAGGTTTTCAGCCCCAGCATTTT | CASSITSGFQPQHF
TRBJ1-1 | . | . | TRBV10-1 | TGCGCCAGCAGTGAGTCAGCGGCCCCGGGGGACACTGAAGCTTTCTTT | CASSESAAPGDTEAFF
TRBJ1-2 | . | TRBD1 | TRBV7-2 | TGTGCCAGCAGTTATGACAGGGGGGCTCGTGGCTACACCTTC | CASSYDRGARGYTF
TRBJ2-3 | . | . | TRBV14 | TGTGCCAGCAGCCTCCTCGGGGCAGATACGCAGTATTTT | CASSLLGADTQYF
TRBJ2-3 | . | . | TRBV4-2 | TGTGCCAGCAGCCCCACTTCTCTTGAGTCAGATACGCAGTATTTT | CASSPTSLESDTQYF
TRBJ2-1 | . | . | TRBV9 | TGTGCCAGCAGCGGCAACAGGGAACCCTACAATGAGCAGTTCTTC | CASSGNREPYNEQFF
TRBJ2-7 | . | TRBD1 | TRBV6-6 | TGTGCCAGCAGACCCGGGACAGGGTCCTACGAGCAGTACTTC | CASRPGTGSYEQYF
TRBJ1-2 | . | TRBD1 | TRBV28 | TGTGCCAGCAGTTTGGCAATTCCGGGACAGGGATATGGCTACACCTTC | CASSLAIPGQGYGYTF
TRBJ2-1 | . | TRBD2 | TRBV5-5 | TGTGCCAGCAGCCTCCAGGAGCTTAGCGGGAACTGGGATGAGCAGTTCTTC | CASSLQELSGNWDEQFF
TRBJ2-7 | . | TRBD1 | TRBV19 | TGTGCCAGTAGTTTCACAGGGGCCCTCTACGAGCAGTACTTC | CASSFTGALYEQYF
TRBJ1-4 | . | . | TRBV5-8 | TGTGCCAGCAGCTCAGGGACAACTAATGAAAAACTGTTTTTT | CASSSGTTNEKLFF
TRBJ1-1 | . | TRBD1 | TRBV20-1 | TGCAGTGCTGGGGACAGGCACAAAGCTTTCTTT | CSAGDRHKAFF
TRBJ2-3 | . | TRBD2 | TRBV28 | TGTGCCAGCAGTTTTTCTGGTGTAGCGGGAGAGGGAACAGATACGCAGTATTTT | CASSFSGVAGEGTDTQYF
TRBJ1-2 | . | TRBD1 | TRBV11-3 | TGTGCCAGCAGCTTAGAGGGACAGCAAACTAACTATGGCTACACCTTC | CASSLEGQQTNYGYTF
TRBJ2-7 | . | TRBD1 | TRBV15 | TGTGCCACCAGCAGAGACCGAGGGGGCAACCACTACGAGCAGTACTTC | CATSRDRGGNHYEQYF
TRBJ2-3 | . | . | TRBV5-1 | TGCGCCAGCAGCTCAAAGTTAGATACGCAGTATTTT | CASSSKLDTQYF